This TCR beta chain was retrieved from a study of blood T cell repertoires in COVID-19. Across the study: Acute and convalescent COVID-19 samples came from the United States, Italy and Spain. T cells, B-cell-depleted T cells, or PBMCs provided the cDNA or gDNA that served as material.

The data were produced by immunoSEQ multiplex PCR, yet TCRdb's version contains in-frame clones alone and is incomplete. The sample has some 50,000 clones; about nine tenths are singletons. The CDR3 sequence is 11 residues long. V trimming: 6 bases; J trimming: 8 bases; junction bases outside the gene matches: 1. The V and J genes are TRBV12-3 or TRBV12-4 and TRBJ1-2, with 9 nucleotides matching TRBD1. Source material: peripheral blood. This TCR was recovered from a man aged 35 to 55 with acute or convalescent COVID-19. CDR3 coding DNA: TGTGCCAGCAGGGACAGGGGCGGCTACACCTTC. This encodes CASRDRGGYTF.